This T cell receptor (beta chain) is from a study of patients and donors after allogeneic stem cell transplantation. This clonotype was recorded a few times. The CDR3 spans 16 residues. J lost 3 bases, V lost 5 bases, and 7 bases had no gene match. Germline-derived CDR1 and CDR2 are MNHNS and SASEGT. TCRdb reprocessed the RT-PCR reads via MiXCR and lists one record per CDR3 protein. The profile shows roughly 250,000 distinct CDR3 sequences, roughly 15% of them singletons. The sequencing sample was made of blood, either unsorted or a sorted T cell fraction (not recorded which). The chain combines TRBV6-1 with TRBJ2-2; 9 nucleotides align to TRBD2. The sequence was collected from a human donor who was either an allogeneic HSCT recipient or a stem cell or donor lymphocyte infusion donor (not recorded which). It is not recorded whose cells these are; they may come from a transplant donor. The CDR3 nucleotides read TGTGCCAGCAGTAAGCGACTAGCGGCCTACACCGGGGAGCTGTTTTTT. It translates to CASSKRLAAYTGELFF.